The clone carrying this T cell receptor (beta chain) was seen only once. The antigen remains undetermined. This entry comes from a study of OX40 agonist ivuxolimab in advanced cancers. Findings of the study overall: Still undetermined is the antigen specificity of the expanded peripheral T cells.

Measured with immunoSEQ multiplex PCR; TCRdb has only the in-frame clones, and not every one. The sample holds over 75,000 clones, about 93% seen once. J gave up 0 bases and V 6 bases, and 4 bases lay outside the gene matches. The CDR3 spans 14 residues. Germline V gene lookup returns CDR1 SQVTM and CDR2 ANQGSEA. The source was CD4+ or CD8+ T cells sorted from blood, collected in a trial of the OX40 agonist ivuxolimab. The sequence was obtained from an adult with an advanced solid tumor such as melanoma, head and neck, liver or kidney cancer. This chain connects TRBV29-1 to TRBJ2-4, with 8 bases fitting TRBD1. CDR3 amino acids: CSVRGRLAKNIQYF. The CDR3 DNA follows: TGCAGCGTCAGGGGGCGATTAGCCAAAAACATTCAGTACTTC.